The rows below give T cell receptor beta chains drawn from one sample of a study of CD4 T cells in relation to SARS-CoV-2 and coronaviruses. TCRdb's table, derived via immunoSEQ multiplex PCR, lists solely in-frame clones and lacks some. The data hold under 20,000 clones, with around three quarters observed a single time. These TCRs' antigens remain unknown. Sequenced input: CD4+ T cells from PBMCs, cultured in vitro. The receptor source for this set is a human donor in good health. CDR3s include the opening cysteine and the closing phenylalanine or tryptophan. Fields, in order: clone size, J gene, D gene, V gene, CDR3 DNA, CDR3 protein. D genes are given only for firm matches. Expanded clones are given a class, and other clones once, few, many or no size at all.

once | TRBJ1-6 | - | TRBV3-1/TRBV3-2 | TGTGCCAGCAGCCAAGGGGAGATCCCCACCCTCCACTTT | CASSQGEIPTLHF
- | TRBJ2-1 | TRBD2 | TRBV19 | TGTGCCAGTAGTATACCTAGCGGGAGCTATGAGCAGTTCTTC | CASSIPSGSYEQFF
- | TRBJ2-7 | - | TRBV7-8 | TGTGCCAGCAGCTTAGCGGACAGATCCTACGAGCAGTACTTC | CASSLADRSYEQYF
- | TRBJ2-7 | - | TRBV10-3 | TGTGCCATCGGCAGGGAATCCTACGAGCAGTACTTC | CAIGRESYEQYF
- | TRBJ1-1 | TRBD1 | TRBV7-9 | TGTGCCAGCAGCTCTCCGGGACAGGGGATTACTGAAGCTTTCTTT | CASSSPGQGITEAFF
- | TRBJ1-2 | - | TRBV28 | TGTGCCAGTTGCCGGCCACCTAACTATGGCTACACCTTC | CASCRPPNYGYTF
- | TRBJ2-3 | - | TRBV7-9 | TGTGCCAGCAGTGATAACAGCGGGAGCACAGATACGCAGTATTTT | CASSDNSGSTDTQYF
- | TRBJ2-7 | - | TRBV4-1 | TGCGCCAGCAGCCAAGTGGTTGCCAGGCTCCCCTACGAGCAGTACTTC | CASSQVVARLPYEQYF
- | TRBJ1-2 | - | TRBV28 | TGTGCCAGCAGTTTATTTGTCCAGGGCTACACCTTC | CASSLFVQGYTF
- | TRBJ2-7 | - | TRBV12-5 | TGTGCTAGTGGCCCCCCAGGCACAGGCTATTTCTACGAGCAGTACTTC | CASGPPGTGYFYEQYF
- | TRBJ2-7 | TRBD2 | TRBV18 | TGTGCCAGCTCACCACCCCTAGCGGGCCCTTTTGGCGAGCAGTACTTC | CASSPPLAGPFGEQYF
- | TRBJ2-7 | TRBD2 | TRBV3-1/TRBV3-2 | TGTGCCAGCAGCCAAAGAGGACTAGCCCGCGAGCAGTACTTC | CASSQRGLAREQYF
few | TRBJ1-2 | - | TRBV5-1 | TGCGCCAGCAGCTTAGATGGGGTGGACGGCTACACCTTC | CASSLDGVDGYTF
once | TRBJ2-5 | - | TRBV2 | TGTGCACAGAACTCGCAAGAGACCCAGTACTTC | CAQNSQETQYF
once | TRBJ2-3 | - | TRBV14 | TGTGCCAGCAGCCAAGGAAGCTCACGTACGCAGTATTTT | CASSQGSSRTQYF
- | TRBJ2-7 | TRBD2 | TRBV5-1 | TGCGCCAGCAGCTTGGTGGATGGTAGCGGGACTTCGGTCAGCTACGAGCAGTACTTC | CASSLVDGSGTSVSYEQYF
- | TRBJ2-5 | - | TRBV7-9 | TGTGCCAGCAGCTTGGGGTTGAGCGAGGAGCCCCAGTACTTC | CASSLGLSEEPQYF
- | TRBJ2-2 | - | TRBV3-1/TRBV3-2 | TGTGCCAGCAGCCAAGCGGAGAACACCGGGGAGCTGTTTTTT | CASSQAENTGELFF
- | TRBJ2-5 | TRBD2 | TRBV15 | TGTGCCACCAGCACAAGGACTAGCTGGGAGACCCAGTACTTC | CATSTRTSWETQYF
- | TRBJ1-1 | TRBD1 | TRBV5-8 | TGTGCCAGCAGCTGGGACAGGGGGGGCACTGAAGCTTTCTTT | CASSWDRGGTEAFF
- | TRBJ2-1 | - | TRBV3-1/TRBV3-2 | TGTGCCAGCAGCCAAGAGTCGGTGGGAATGCATGAGCAGTTCTTC | CASSQESVGMHEQFF
- | TRBJ2-7 | - | TRBV6-1 | TGTGCCAGCAGTGAGAGTGTGGGTAGCGGACCCTACGAGCAGTACTTC | CASSESVGSGPYEQYF
- | TRBJ1-6 | - | TRBV19 | TGTGCCAGTAGTATAGATCAAAACTCTTCACCCCTCCACTTT | CASSIDQNSSPLHF
few | TRBJ2-2 | - | TRBV2 | TGTGCCAGCAGTCCAGACAACGCGAACACCGGGGAGCTGTTTTTT | CASSPDNANTGELFF
- | TRBJ2-1 | - | TRBV5-1 | TGCGCCAGCAGCTTGGCCTTCGGGGTTAGCTCCTACAATGAGCAGTTCTTC | CASSLAFGVSSYNEQFF
- | TRBJ2-2 | - | TRBV10-1 | TGCGCCAGCAGTGACAGGGCGGACACCGGGGAGCTGTTTTTT | CASSDRADTGELFF
- | TRBJ1-5 | TRBD1 | TRBV6-6 | TGTGCCAGCGACCTCAGGGGGCTTAGCAATCAGCCCCAGCATTTT | CASDLRGLSNQPQHF
- | TRBJ2-7 | TRBD1 | TRBV27 | TGTGCCACCAGACAGGGGGTCTGGGACGAGCAGTACTTC | CATRQGVWDEQYF
- | TRBJ1-6 | - | TRBV2 | TGTGCCAGCAGCCCCCGGGCTTTGAGCTCCTATAATTCACCCCTCCACTTT | CASSPRALSSYNSPLHF
few | TRBJ1-4 | - | TRBV5-1 | TGCGCCAGCAGCTCTGGGCAAGACGTTGAAAAACTGTTTTTT | CASSSGQDVEKLFF
- | TRBJ1-1 | - | TRBV5-1 | TGCGCCAGCAGCGTTAACAGGGAGGGGACTGAAGCTTTCTTT | CASSVNREGTEAFF
- | TRBJ2-7 | - | TRBV3-1/TRBV3-2 | TGTGCCAGCAGCCAAGATTGGGGGACGCGTCAGTACTTC | CASSQDWGTRQYF
- | TRBJ2-7 | - | TRBV7-3 | TGTGCCAGCAGCTTGGGGGGATCTGGGTACGAGCAGTACTTC | CASSLGGSGYEQYF
- | TRBJ1-1 | - | TRBV3-1/TRBV3-2 | TGTGCCAGCAGCCAACTGAGCACTGAAGCTTTCTTT | CASSQLSTEAFF
- | TRBJ1-4 | - | TRBV10-3 | TGTGCCATCAGTGAGTCGGACTCCGGTGTGGGAAAACTGTTTTTT | CAISESDSGVGKLFF
- | TRBJ1-2 | TRBD1 | TRBV6-2/TRBV6-3 | TGTGCCAGCAGTTTCCTGACAGGGGAAGACTATGGCTACACCTTC | CASSFLTGEDYGYTF
few | TRBJ1-1 | - | TRBV20-1 | TGCAGTGCTAGTCCGGGATCGGGCACTGAAGCTTTCTTT | CSASPGSGTEAFF